The 13 T cell receptor beta chains presented below share a single source sample, sequenced in a study of blood T cell repertoires in COVID-19. This table comes from immunoSEQ multiplex PCR, and its TCRdb copy is limited to in-frame clones, with some not included. The sample lists around 470,000 clones, nearly 90% occurring once. Sequencing used peripheral blood. The source is a man aged 18-30 years with COVID-19, enrolled during active disease.

The chain combines TRBV18 with TRBJ2-1; TRBD1 aligns across 9 bases. V lost 3 bases to trimming and J lost 9 bases; unmatched junction nucleotides: 9. Germline loops: CDR1 KGHSH, CDR2 LQKENI. The CDR3 consists of 15 residues. In DNA, the CDR3 is TGTGCCAGCTCACCGGCCGGGACAGGGTACGGTGAGCAGTTCTTC. Protein sequence: CASSPAGTGYGEQFF.

This chain links TRBV7-9 with TRBJ2-1; tentative D call: TRBD1 (5 bases). Germline V gene sequence: CDR1 SEHNR, CDR2 FQNEAQ (reference sequence). V lost 0 bases, J lost 8 bases, and 14 bases lay in between. This CDR3 comprises 15 residues. As DNA, the CDR3 is TGTGCCAGCAGCTTAGCGTCATCCAGGGTCGATGAGCAGTTCTTC. Translation gives CASSLASSRVDEQFF. Full variable domain (remainder filled in from reference TRBV7-9 and TRBJ2-1): DTGVSQNPRHKITKRGQNVTFRCDPISEHNRLYWYRQTLGQGPEFLTYFQNEAQLEKSRLLSDRFSAERPKGSFSTLEIQRTEQGDSAMYLCASSLASSRVDEQFFGPGTRLTVL.

The chain uses TRBV11-3 and TRBJ2-7; 10 nucleotides match TRBD2. V trimming: 5 bases; J trimming: 3 bases; junction bases outside the gene matches: 7. This CDR3 contains 15 residues. Germline CDR1 and CDR2: SGHNT and YENEEA. CDR3 nucleotides: TGTGCCAGCAGCCGAGATAGCGGGAGGCTCTACGAGCAGTACTTC. Translation gives CASSRDSGRLYEQYF.

The chain couples TRBV9 to TRBJ1-2; TRBD1 aligns across 9 bases. Germline CDR1 reads SGDLS; CDR2 reads YYNGEE. Losses at the gene ends were 4 bases for V and 8 bases for J; bases not matched to a gene: 9. The CDR3 extends over 14 amino acids. Here the CDR3 DNA reads TGTGCCAGCAGCAATCAACAGGGGGCGGGCGGCTACACCTTC. It specifies CASSNQQGAGGYTF.

The chain is built from TRBV5-8 and TRBJ2-3; D perhaps matches TRBD2 (5 bases). The CDR3 spans 13 residues. Trimming took 7 bases from V and 6 from J, leaving 15 bases between them. Germline CDR1 and CDR2: SGHTS and YDEGEE. CDR3 protein: CASSAEVMDTQYF. In DNA form, the CDR3 reads TGTGCCAGCTCCGCGGAGGTCATGGATACGCAGTATTTT. Supplemented by reference TRBV5-8 and TRBJ2-3, the full variable domain reads EAGVTQSPTHLIKTRGQQATLRCSPISGHTSVYWYQQALGLGLQFLLWYDEGEERNRGNFPPRFSGRQFPNYSSELNVNALELEDSALYLCASSAEVMDTQYFGPGTRLTVL.

This chain joins TRBV9 and TRBJ2-2; D remains unclear. Trimming removed 1 base at V and 0 bases at J, with 16 bases between. The CDR3 runs to 18 residues. Germline V gives CDR1 SGDLS, CDR2 YYNGEE. CDR3 coding DNA: TGTGCCAGCAGCGTAAGTCCATCGAGGTCAGCGAACACCGGGGAGCTGTTTTTT. Its translation is CASSVSPSRSANTGELFF.

This chain joins TRBV5-1 and TRBJ2-3; D is uncertain. The germline gives CDR1 SGHRS, CDR2 YFSETQ. The V gene lost 4 bases and the J gene lost 3 bases, with 12 bases spanning the gap. The CDR3 extends over 14 amino acids. The CDR3 region has the DNA TGCGCCAGCAGCCCCGACCGACAAACAGATACGCAGTATTTT. Translated, it gives CASSPDRQTDTQYF.

The chain joins TRBV10-2 to TRBJ1-1; no clear D. The CDR3 sequence is 12 residues long. Deletions cut 7 bases from V and 5 bases from J, with 11 bases between. Germline CDR1 reads WSHSY; CDR2 reads SAAADI. The CDR3, as DNA: TGCGCCAGCAAGATGGCGGGAACTGAAGCTTTCTTT. It translates to CASKMAGTEAFF.

V usage is TRBV11-3 and J usage is TRBJ2-3, with D tentatively TRBD1 (6 bases). The germline CDR1 and CDR2 sequences are SGHNT and YENEEA. This CDR3 comprises 13 residues. The V end was cut by 5 bases, the J end by 4 bases, with 10 bases between. The CDR3 nucleotides read TGTGCCAGCAGCCCGAGACAGGCAGATACGCAGTATTTT. Translating gives CASSPRQADTQYF.

V usage is TRBV2 and J usage is TRBJ1-3, with D uncertain. Germline-derived CDR1 and CDR2 are SNHLY and FYNNEI. V dropped 2 bases and J dropped 9 bases, with 8 bases sitting between them. The CDR3 length is 12 residues. The CDR3 loop reads CASSERSTTIYF. The CDR3 bases are TGTGCCAGCAGTGAACGGAGTACCACCATATATTTT.

This clone showed up just once. The J gene is TRBJ1-1, the V gene TRBV19, with D maybe TRBD1 (5 bases). CDR3 length: 13 amino acids. Germline loops: CDR1 LNHDA, CDR2 SQIVND (reference sequence). V was shortened by 3 bases and J by 7 bases, with 12 bases between the two germline ends. CDR3 amino acids: CASSMKRGGEAFF. The DNA for the CDR3 is TGTGCCAGTAGTATGAAAAGGGGAGGTGAAGCTTTCTTT.

The sample holds one count of this clone. J is TRBJ2-2 and V is TRBV7-9, with 8 nucleotides matching TRBD1. The V segment lost 4 bases and the J segment 4 bases; nucleotides outside the gene matches: 5. Germline V gene sequence: CDR1 SEHNR, CDR2 FQNEAQ (reference sequence). The CDR3 consists of 15 residues. CDR3 DNA: TGTGCCAGCAGCTCTGGACAGGGATTCACCGGGGAGCTGTTTTTT. Its translation is CASSSGQGFTGELFF. Supplemented by reference TRBV7-9 and TRBJ2-2, the full variable domain reads DTGVSQNPRHKITKRGQNVTFRCDPISEHNRLYWYRQTLGQGPEFLTYFQNEAQLEKSRLLSDRFSAERPKGSFSTLEIQRTEQGDSAMYLCASSSGQGFTGELFFGEGSRLTVL.

The chain has TRBV2 and TRBJ2-6; the D gene is possibly TRBD1 (5 bases). Trimming removed 4 bases from V and 0 bases from J, with 7 bases in between. Germline V gene sequence: CDR1 SNHLY, CDR2 FYNNEI. The CDR3 consists of 15 residues. The CDR3: CASSADSSGANVLTF. The CDR3 nucleotides are TGTGCCAGCAGTGCCGACAGCTCTGGGGCCAACGTCCTGACTTTC.